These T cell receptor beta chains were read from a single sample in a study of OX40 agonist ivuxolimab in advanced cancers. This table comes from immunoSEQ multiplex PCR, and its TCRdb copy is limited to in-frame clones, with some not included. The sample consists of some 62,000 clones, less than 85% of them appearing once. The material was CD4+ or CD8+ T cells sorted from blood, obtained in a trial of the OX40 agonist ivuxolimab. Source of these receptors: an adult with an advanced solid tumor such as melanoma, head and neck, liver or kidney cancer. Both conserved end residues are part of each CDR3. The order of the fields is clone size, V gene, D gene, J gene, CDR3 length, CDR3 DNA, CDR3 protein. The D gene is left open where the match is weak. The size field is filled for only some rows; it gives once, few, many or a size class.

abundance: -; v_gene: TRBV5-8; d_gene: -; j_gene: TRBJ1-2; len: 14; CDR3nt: TGTGCCAGCAGCCCCACCCCTCAACGGCAGGGCTACACCTTC; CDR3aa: CASSPTPQRQGYTF
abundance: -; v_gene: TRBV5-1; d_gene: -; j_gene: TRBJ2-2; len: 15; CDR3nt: TGCGCCAGCAGCGGGGGACCCCTCTCCACCGGGGAGCTGTTTTTT; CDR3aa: CASSGGPLSTGELFF
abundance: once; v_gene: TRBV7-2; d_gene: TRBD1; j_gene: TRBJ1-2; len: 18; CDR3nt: TGTGCCAGCAGCCCGTTAGCGGGGACAGGGGCCCAGAACTATGGCTACACCTTC; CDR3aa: CASSPLAGTGAQNYGYTF
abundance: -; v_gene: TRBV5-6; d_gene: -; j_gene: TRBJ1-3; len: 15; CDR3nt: TGTGCCAGCAGCAAACCGGGCCCCGTTGGAAACACCATATATTTT; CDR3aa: CASSKPGPVGNTIYF
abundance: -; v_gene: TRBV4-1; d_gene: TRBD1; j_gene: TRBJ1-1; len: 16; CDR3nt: TGCGCCAGCAGCCAAGAGACAGGGTTAGTAGGGACTGAAGCTTTCTTT; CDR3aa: CASSQETGLVGTEAFF
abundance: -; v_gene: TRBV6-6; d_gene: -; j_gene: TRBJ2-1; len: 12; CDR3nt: TGTGCCAGCAGTTACCCCTACAATGAGCAGTTCTTC; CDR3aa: CASSYPYNEQFF
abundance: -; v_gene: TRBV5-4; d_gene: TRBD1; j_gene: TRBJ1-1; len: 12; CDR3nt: TGTGCCAGCAGGGGACAGGGGGCGCGCGCTTTCTTT; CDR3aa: CASRGQGARAFF
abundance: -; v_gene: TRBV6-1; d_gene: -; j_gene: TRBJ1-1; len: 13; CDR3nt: TGTGCCAGCAGCCTGACAGGTCAGACTGAAGCTTTCTTT; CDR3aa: CASSLTGQTEAFF
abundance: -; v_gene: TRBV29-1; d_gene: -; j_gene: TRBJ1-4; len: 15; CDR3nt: TGCAGCGTTGAAGACTGGCAGGGAACTAATGAAAAACTGTTTTTT; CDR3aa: CSVEDWQGTNEKLFF
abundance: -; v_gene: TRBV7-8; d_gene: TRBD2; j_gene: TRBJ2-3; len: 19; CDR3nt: TGTGCCAGCAGCCCGCGACTAGCGGGAGGGCCGACCGACACAGATACGCAGTATTTT; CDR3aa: CASSPRLAGGPTDTDTQYF
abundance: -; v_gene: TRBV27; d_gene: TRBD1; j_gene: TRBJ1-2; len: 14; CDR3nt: TGTGCCAGCAGTACCAGGACAGGGTCGGCTGGCTACACCTTC; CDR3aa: CASSTRTGSAGYTF
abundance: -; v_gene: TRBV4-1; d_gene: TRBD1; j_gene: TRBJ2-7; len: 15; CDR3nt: TGCGCCAGCAGCCAAGAGCAGGGGGCGCTGGACGAGCAGTACTTC; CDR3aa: CASSQEQGALDEQYF
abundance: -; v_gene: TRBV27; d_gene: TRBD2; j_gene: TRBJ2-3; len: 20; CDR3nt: TGTGCCAGCACCTTCCGTCCGGGACTAGCGGGCCTACCGAGCACAGATACGCAGTATTTT; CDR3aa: CASTFRPGLAGLPSTDTQYF
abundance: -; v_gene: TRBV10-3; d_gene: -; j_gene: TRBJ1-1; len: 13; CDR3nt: TGTGCCATCAGTGGCAAAGCGCGCACTGAAGCTTTCTTT; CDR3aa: CAISGKARTEAFF
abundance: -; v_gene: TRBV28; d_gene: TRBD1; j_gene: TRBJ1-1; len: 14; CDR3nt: TGTGCCAGCAGCCCCGGACAGGGGGCGACTGAAGCTTTCTTT; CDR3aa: CASSPGQGATEAFF
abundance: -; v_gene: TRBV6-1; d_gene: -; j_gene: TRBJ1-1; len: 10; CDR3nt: TGTGCCAATGGATGGACTGAAGCTTTCTTT; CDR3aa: CANGWTEAFF
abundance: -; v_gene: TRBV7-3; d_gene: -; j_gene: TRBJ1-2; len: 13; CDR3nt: TGTGCCAGCAGCCCGACCCCCAGGGAAGGCTACACCTTC; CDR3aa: CASSPTPREGYTF
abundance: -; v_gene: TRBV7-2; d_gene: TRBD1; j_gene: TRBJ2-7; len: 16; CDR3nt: TGTGCCAGCAGCTTACGACACCCGGGACAGGACTACGAGCAGTACTTC; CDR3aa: CASSLRHPGQDYEQYF
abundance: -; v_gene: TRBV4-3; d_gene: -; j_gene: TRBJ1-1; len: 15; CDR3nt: TGCGCCAGCAGCCAAGACTCGACACTTAACACTGAAGCTTTCTTT; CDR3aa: CASSQDSTLNTEAFF
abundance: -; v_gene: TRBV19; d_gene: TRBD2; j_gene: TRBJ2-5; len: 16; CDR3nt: TGTGCCAGTAGTATCGAACTAGCGGGAGTACGAGAGACCCAGTACTTC; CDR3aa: CASSIELAGVRETQYF
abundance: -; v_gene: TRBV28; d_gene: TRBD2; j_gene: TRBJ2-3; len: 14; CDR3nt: TGTGCCAGCAGTCCGAGCGGGAGTGCAGATACGCAGTATTTT; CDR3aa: CASSPSGSADTQYF
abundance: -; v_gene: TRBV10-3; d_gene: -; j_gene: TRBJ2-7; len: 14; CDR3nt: TGTGCCATCAGGACGGACGGGGGGCCGTACGAGCAGTACTTC; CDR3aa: CAIRTDGGPYEQYF
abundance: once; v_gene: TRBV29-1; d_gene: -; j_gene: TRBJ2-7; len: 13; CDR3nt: TGCAGCGTCCTAAGGGTAGCTAGAGACGAGCAGTACTTC; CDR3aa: CSVLRVARDEQYF
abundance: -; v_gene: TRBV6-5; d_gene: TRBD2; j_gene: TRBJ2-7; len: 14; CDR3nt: TGTGCCAGCAGCCAGCGGGGGGGCTTTGGCGAGCAGTACTTC; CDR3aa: CASSQRGGFGEQYF
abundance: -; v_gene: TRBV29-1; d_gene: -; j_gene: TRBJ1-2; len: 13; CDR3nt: TGCAGCGTTGAAGATCCGCAGAGCTATGGCTACACCTTC; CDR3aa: CSVEDPQSYGYTF
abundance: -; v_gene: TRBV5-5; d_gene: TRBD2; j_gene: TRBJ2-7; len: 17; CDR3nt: TGTGCCAGCAGCCCAAGGGCTAGCGGGAGGCACTCCTACGAGCAGTACTTC; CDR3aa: CASSPRASGRHSYEQYF
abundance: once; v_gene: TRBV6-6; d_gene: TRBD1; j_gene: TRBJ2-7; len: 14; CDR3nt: TGTGCCAGCACCCGACAGGGAACGGGCTACGAGCAGTACTTC; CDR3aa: CASTRQGTGYEQYF
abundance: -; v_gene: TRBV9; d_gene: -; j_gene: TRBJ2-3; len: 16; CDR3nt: TGTGCCAGCAGCGCCTTTCAGGGCCAGGGGAGCGATACGCAGTATTTT; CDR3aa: CASSAFQGQGSDTQYF
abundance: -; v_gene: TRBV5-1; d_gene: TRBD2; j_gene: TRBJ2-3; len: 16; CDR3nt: TGCGCCAGCAGCCTAATACTACTAGCGGACACAGATACGCAGTATTTT; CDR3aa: CASSLILLADTDTQYF
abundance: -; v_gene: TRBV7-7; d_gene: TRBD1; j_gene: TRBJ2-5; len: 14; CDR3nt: TGTGCCAGCAGCCCGGACAGGCTGATGGGGGCCCAGTACTTC; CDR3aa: CASSPDRLMGAQYF
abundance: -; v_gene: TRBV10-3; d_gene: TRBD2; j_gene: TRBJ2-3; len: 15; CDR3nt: TGTGCCATCAGTGGGCGAGCGGGAGAGAGAGATACGCAGTATTTT; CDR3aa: CAISGRAGERDTQYF
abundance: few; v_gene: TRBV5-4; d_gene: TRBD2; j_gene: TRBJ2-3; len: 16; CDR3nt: TGTGCCAGCAGCCCCGGACTAGCGGGAGTAGGGGATACGCAGTATTTT; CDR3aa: CASSPGLAGVGDTQYF
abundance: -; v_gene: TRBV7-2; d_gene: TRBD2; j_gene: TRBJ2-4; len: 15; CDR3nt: TGTGCCAGCAGCTTGCAACTAGCGGGAGGAAACATTCAGTACTTC; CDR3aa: CASSLQLAGGNIQYF
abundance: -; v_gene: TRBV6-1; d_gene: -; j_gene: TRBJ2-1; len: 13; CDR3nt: TGTGCCAGCAGTGAAAAATCTAGCAATGAGCAGTTCTTC; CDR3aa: CASSEKSSNEQFF
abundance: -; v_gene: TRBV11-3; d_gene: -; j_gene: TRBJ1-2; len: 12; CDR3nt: TGTGCCAGCAGCTTAAAAGTGGATGGCTACACCTTC; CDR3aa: CASSLKVDGYTF
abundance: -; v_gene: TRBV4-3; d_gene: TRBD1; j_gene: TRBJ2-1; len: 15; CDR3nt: TGCGCCAGCAGCCAAGAGGGGACAGGGCACAATGAGCAGTTCTTC; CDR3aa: CASSQEGTGHNEQFF
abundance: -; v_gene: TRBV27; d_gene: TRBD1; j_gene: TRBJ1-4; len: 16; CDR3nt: TGTGCCAGCAGTCCAGGGGTCAGGGGGTATAATGAAAAACTGTTTTTT; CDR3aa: CASSPGVRGYNEKLFF
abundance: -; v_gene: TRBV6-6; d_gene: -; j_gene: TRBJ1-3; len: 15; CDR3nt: TGTGCCAGCAGTTACAACCAGGGAACTGGAAACACCATATATTTT; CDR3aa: CASSYNQGTGNTIYF
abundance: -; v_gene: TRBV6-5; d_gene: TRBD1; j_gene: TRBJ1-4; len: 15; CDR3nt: TGTGCCAGCAGTTACTACGGGACAGATAATGAAAAACTGTTTTTT; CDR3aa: CASSYYGTDNEKLFF
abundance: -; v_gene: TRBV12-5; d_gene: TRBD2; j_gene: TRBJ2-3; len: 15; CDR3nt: TGTGCTAGTGGTGTGGGACTAGCGGGGGCAGATACGCAGTATTTT; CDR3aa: CASGVGLAGADTQYF
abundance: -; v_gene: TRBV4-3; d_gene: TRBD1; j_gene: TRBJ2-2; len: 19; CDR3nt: TGCGCCAGCAGCCAAGACTTCGCCGGGACAGGGAGGAACACCGGGGAGCTGTTTTTT; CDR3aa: CASSQDFAGTGRNTGELFF
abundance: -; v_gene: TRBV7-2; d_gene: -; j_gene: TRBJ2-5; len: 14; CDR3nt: TGTGCCAGCAGCTTAGCGGGGGTCCAAGAGACCCAGTACTTC; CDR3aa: CASSLAGVQETQYF
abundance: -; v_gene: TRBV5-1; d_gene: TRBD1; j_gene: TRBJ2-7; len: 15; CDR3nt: TGCGCCAGCAGTTTCGCCGGGACAGCCTCCTACGAGCAGTACTTC; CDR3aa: CASSFAGTASYEQYF
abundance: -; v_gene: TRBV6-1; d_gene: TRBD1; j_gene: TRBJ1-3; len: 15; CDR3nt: TGTGCCAGCAGTGATCGAAGGGGGCCTGGAAACACCATATATTTT; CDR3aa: CASSDRRGPGNTIYF
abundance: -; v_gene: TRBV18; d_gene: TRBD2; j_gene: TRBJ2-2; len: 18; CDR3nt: TGTGCCAGCTCACCCCTAAGGGAGCGGGAGGGGGGAACCGGGGAGCTGTTTTTT; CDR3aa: CASSPLREREGGTGELFF
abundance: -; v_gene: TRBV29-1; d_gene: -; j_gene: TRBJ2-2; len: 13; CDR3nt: TGCAGCGCCACGCCCATGGGCACAGGGGAGCTGTTTTTT; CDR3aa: CSATPMGTGELFF
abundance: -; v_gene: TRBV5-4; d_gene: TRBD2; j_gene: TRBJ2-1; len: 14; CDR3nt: TGTGCCAGCAGCTTGGCGGGAGGGCGGAATGAGCAGTTCTTC; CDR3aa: CASSLAGGRNEQFF
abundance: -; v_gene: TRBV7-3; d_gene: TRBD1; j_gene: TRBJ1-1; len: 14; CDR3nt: TGTGCCAGCAGCCCACGGACAGGGGGCACTGAAGCTTTCTTT; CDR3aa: CASSPRTGGTEAFF
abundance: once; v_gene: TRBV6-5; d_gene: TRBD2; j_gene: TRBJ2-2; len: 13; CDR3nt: TGTGCCAGCCGTCCTAGCGGGACCGGGGAGCTGTTTTTT; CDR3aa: CASRPSGTGELFF
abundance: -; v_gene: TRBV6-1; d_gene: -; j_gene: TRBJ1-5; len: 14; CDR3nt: TGTGCCACATCCTTGTACAGCTTTAATCAGCCCCAGCATTTT; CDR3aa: CATSLYSFNQPQHF
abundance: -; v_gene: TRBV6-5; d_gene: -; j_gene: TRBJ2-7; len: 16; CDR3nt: TGTGCCAGCAGTTACAGCGTCGGCAGGATAGAATACGAGCAGTACTTC; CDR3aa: CASSYSVGRIEYEQYF
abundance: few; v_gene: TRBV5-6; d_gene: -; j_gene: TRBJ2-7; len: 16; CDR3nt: TGTGCCAGCAGCTCCGGTGTTGGGGCCCGAAATTACGAGCAGTACTTC; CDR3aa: CASSSGVGARNYEQYF
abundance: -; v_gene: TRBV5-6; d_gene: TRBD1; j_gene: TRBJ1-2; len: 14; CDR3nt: TGTGCCAGCAGCTTGGGCTGGACAGGGGGTGGCTACACCTTC; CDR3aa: CASSLGWTGGGYTF